The clone carrying this TCR beta chain appeared a few times. Being one base from a much bigger clone, this may be a read error. Each donor was a healthy Caucasian individual from Russia, aged about 6 to 95. The CDR3 runs to 13 residues. Trimming left V 5 bases short and J 5 bases short, with 12 bases between. The sample originates from a study of blood T cells in healthy people across ages. A second PCR of 7 to 11 cycles used a sample-barcoded 5' primer and a J-beta primer mix. Using its own MiXCR run on the 5' RACE reads, TCRdb lists one record per CDR3 protein. The table has 650,000 to 700,000 distinct CDR3 sequences, around 52% seen once; the top ten hold less than 15%.

The V gene is TRBV12-3 or TRBV12-4, the J gene TRBJ1-2, with D perhaps matching TRBD1 (5 bases). What was sequenced was blood. The source is a woman older than 75 in good health. The CDR3 loop reads CASSVSRDYGYTF. The CDR3 bases are TGTGCCAGCAGTGTGTCCAGGGATTATGGCTACACCTTC.